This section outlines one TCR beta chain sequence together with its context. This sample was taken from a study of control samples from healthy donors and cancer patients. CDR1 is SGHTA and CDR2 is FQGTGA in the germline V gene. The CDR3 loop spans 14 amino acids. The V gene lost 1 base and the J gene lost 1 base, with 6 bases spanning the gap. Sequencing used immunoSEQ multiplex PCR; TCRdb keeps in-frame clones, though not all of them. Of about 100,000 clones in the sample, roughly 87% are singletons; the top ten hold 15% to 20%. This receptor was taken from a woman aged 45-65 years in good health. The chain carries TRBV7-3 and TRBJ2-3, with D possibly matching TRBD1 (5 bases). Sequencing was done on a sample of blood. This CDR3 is CASSLSRGTDTQYF. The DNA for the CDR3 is TGTGCCAGCAGCTTAAGCAGGGGCACAGATACGCAGTATTTT.